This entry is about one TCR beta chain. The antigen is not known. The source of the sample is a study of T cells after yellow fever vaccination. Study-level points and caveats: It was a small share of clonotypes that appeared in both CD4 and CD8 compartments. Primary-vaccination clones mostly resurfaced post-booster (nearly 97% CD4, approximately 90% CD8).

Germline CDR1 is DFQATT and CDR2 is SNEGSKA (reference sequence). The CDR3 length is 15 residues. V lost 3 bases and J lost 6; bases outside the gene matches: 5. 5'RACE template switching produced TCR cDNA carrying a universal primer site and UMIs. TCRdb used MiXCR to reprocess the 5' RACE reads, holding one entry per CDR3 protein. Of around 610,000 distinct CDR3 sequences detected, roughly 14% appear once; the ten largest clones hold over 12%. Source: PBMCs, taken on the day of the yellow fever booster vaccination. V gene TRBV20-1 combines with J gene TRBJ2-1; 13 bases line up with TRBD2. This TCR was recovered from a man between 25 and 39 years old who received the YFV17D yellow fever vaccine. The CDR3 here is CSASGGTSGINEQFF. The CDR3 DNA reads TGCAGTGCTAGCGGGGGGACTAGCGGGATCAATGAGCAGTTCTTC.